The 3 T cell receptor beta chains reported below all come from one sample, sequenced in a study of shared clonotypes between healthy human individuals. Assay: immunoSEQ multiplex PCR; the TCRdb copy retains only in-frame clones and omits some. The table includes some 2,500,000 clones, 90% to 95% detected once. Sequencing was carried out using naive CD4+ T cells from PBMCs. Stated subset: CD45RA+ positively selected. The receptors stem from a man aged 18 to 35 in good health. Some clones in this sample may be carry-over from other donors' samples.

The genes are TRBV2 and TRBJ2-7; D remains ambiguous. V lost 2 bases to trimming and J lost 5 bases, with 4 bases between them. The CDR3 runs to 11 residues. Germline V gene sequence: CDR1 SNHLY, CDR2 FYNNEI. DNA of the CDR3: TGTGCCAGCAGTGAAAGGAACGAGCAGTACTTC. This gives the protein CASSERNEQYF. Variable domain in full (rest from reference TRBV2 and TRBJ2-7): EPEVTQTPSHQVTQMGQEVILRCVPISNHLYFYWYRQILGQKVEFLVSFYNNEISEKSEIFDDQFSVERPDGSNFTLKIRSTKLEDSAMYFCASSERNEQYFGPGTRLTVT.

About this clone: The same CDR3 is also encoded by other DNA sequences in this sample. V usage is TRBV7-9 and J usage is TRBJ2-7; 11 bases map to TRBD2. This CDR3 comprises 15 residues. The J segment lost 3 bases and the V segment lost 4 bases, leaving 5 bases of the junction unmatched. CDR1 and CDR2 (germline): SEHNR, FQNEAQ (reference sequence). The DNA for the CDR3 is TGTGCCAGCAGCTCAGGGACTAGCGGACTCTACGAGCAGTACTTC. The encoded protein is CASSSGTSGLYEQYF.

The chain combines TRBV11-2 with TRBJ2-1; tentatively, D is TRBD2 (6 bases). The V and J ends lost 7 bases and 15 bases respectively, with 25 bases between them. The CDR3 has 14 residues. CDR1 is SGHAT and CDR2 is FQNNGV in the germline V gene. CDR3 sequence: CASNTLRSGSGPFF. Here the CDR3 DNA reads TGTGCCAGCAACACCTTAAGGTCGGGGAGCGGGCCGTTCTTC.